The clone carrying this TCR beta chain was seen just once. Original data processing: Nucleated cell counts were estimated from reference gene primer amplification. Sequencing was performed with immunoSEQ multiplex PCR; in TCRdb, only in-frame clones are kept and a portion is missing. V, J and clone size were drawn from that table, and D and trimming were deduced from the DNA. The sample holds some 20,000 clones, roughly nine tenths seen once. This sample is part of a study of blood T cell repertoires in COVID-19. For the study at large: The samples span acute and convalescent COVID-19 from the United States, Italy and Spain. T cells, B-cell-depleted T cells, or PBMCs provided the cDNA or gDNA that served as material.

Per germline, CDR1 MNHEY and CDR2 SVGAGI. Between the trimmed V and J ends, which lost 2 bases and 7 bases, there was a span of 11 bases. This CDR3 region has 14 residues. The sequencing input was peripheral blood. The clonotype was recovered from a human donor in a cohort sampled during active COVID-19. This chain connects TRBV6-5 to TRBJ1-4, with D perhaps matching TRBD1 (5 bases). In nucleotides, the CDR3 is TGTGCCAGCAGTTACAGCAGGGAAATTGAAAAACTGTTTTTT. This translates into CASSYSREIEKLFF.